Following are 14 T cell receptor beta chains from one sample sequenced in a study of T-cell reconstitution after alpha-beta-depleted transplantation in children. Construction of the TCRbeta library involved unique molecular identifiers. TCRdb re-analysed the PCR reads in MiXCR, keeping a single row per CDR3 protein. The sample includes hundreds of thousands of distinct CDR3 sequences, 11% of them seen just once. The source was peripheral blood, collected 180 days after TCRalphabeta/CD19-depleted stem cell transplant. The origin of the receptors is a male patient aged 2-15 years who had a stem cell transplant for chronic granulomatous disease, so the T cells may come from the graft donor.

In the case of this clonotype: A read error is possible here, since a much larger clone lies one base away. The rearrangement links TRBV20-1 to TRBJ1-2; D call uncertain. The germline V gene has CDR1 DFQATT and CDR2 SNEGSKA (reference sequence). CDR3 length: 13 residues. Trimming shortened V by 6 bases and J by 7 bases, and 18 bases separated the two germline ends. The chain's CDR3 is CSASLTTVCGYTF. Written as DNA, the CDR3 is TGCAGTGCCAGCCTCACAACCGTCTGTGGCTACACCTTC.

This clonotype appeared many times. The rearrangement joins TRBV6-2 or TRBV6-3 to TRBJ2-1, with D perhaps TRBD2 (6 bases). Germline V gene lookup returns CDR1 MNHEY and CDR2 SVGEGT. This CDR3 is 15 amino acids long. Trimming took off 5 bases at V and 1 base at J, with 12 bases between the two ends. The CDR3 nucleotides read TGTGCCAGCAGTATCCGGGGGAATTCCTACAATGAGCAGTTCTTC. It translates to CASSIRGNSYNEQFF.

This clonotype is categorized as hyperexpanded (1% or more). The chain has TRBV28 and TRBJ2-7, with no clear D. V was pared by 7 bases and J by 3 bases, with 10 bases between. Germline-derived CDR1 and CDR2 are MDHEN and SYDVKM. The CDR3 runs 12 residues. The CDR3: CASNQDSYEQYF. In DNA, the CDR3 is TGTGCCAGCAACCAGGATAGCTACGAGCAGTACTTC.

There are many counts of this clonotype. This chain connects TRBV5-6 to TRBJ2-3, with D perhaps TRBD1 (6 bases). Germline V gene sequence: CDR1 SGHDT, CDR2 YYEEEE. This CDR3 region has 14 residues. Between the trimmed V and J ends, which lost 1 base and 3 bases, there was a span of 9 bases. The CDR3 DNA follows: TGTGCCAGCAGCTTGACAGGGTGGACAGATACGCAGTATTTT. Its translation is CASSLTGWTDTQYF.

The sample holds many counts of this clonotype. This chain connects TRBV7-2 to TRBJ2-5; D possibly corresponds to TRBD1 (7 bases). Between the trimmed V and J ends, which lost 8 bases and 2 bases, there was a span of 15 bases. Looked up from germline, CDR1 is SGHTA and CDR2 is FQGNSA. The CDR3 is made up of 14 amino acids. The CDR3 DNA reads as TGTGCCAGCCCCGTCGGGGGACAGCAAGAGACCCAGTACTTC. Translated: CASPVGGQQETQYF.

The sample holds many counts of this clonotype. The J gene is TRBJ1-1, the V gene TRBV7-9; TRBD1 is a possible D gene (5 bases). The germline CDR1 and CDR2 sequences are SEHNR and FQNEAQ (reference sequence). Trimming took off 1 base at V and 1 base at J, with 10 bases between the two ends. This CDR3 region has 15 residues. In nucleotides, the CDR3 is TGTGCCAGCAGCTTAGATGGGGGTGAGAACACTGAAGCTTTCTTT. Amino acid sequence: CASSLDGGENTEAFF.

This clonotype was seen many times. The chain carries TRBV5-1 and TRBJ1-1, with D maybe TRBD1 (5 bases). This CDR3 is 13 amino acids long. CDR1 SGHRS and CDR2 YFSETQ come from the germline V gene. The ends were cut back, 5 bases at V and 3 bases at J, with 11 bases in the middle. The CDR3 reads CASRWTGDTEAFF. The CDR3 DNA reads TGCGCCAGCAGATGGACGGGGGACACTGAAGCTTTCTTT.

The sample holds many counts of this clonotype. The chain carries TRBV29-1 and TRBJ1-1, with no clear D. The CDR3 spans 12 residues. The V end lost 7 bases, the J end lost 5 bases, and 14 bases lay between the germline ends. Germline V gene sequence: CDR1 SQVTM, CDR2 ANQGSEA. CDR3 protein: CSGWLRWTEAFF. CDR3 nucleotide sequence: TGCAGCGGATGGCTGCGCTGGACTGAAGCTTTCTTT.

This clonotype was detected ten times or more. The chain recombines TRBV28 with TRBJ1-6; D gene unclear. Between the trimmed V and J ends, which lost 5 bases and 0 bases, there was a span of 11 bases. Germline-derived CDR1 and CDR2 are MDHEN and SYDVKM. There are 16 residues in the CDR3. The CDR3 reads CASSMTGSSYNSPLHF. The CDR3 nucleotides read TGTGCCAGCAGTATGACGGGGAGCTCCTATAATTCACCCCTCCACTTT.

This CDR3 is CASSLAVRASLSYEQYF. In DNA, the CDR3 is TGTGCCAGCAGTTTAGCGGTGAGGGCCAGTCTTTCCTACGAGCAGTACTTC. The chain couples TRBV12-3 or TRBV12-4 to TRBJ2-7, with D possibly TRBD2 on 5 matching bases. The CDR3 length is 17 residues. Trimming left V 0 bases short and J 1 base short, with 16 bases between.

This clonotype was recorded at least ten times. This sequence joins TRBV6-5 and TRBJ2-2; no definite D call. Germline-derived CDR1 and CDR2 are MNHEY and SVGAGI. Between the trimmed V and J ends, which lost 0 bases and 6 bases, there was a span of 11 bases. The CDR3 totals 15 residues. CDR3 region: CASSYSTRPPGELFF. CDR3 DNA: TGTGCCAGCAGTTACTCAACCCGCCCCCCCGGGGAGCTGTTTTTT.

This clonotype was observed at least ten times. CDR3 sequence reads: CSAAMMEGAYGYTF. CDR3 bases: TGCAGTGCTGCCATGATGGAAGGGGCTTATGGCTACACCTTC. The chain combines TRBV20-1 with TRBJ1-2; TRBD1 might be the D (5 bases). The CDR3 covers 14 residues. V lost 5 bases and J 5 bases, leaving 18 bases between the germline ends. Germline lookup yields CDR1 DFQATT and CDR2 SNEGSKA (reference sequence).

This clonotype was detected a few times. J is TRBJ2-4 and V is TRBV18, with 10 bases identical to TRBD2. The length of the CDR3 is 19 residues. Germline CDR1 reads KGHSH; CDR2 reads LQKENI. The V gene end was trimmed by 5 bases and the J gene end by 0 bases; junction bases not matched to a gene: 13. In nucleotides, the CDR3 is TGTGCCAGCTCATCCTTGGGAGCGGGAGGGCCGGAAGCCAAAAACATTCAGTACTTC. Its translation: CASSSLGAGGPEAKNIQYF.

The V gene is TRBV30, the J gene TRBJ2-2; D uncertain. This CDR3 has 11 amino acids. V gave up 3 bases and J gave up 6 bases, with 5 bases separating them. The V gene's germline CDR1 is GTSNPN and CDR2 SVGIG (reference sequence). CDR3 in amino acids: CAWSIPGELFF. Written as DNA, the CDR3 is TGTGCCTGGAGCATCCCCGGGGAGCTGTTTTTT.